What follows are 29 T cell receptor beta chains derived from one specimen sequenced in a study of blood T cells in healthy people across ages. Using a J-beta primer mix together with a sample-barcoded 5' primer, a second PCR was run for about 6 to 12 cycles. TCRdb re-called the 5' RACE reads through MiXCR, storing one row per CDR3 protein. The sample has about 780,000 distinct CDR3 sequences, 62% seen once; the top ten hold about a quarter. The specimen was blood. These receptors all stem from a man aged 30-40 years in good health.

The chain uses TRBV2 and TRBJ2-5; possibly TRBD1 or TRBD2 for D (5 bases each). In germline, CDR1 is SNHLY, CDR2 FYNNEI. V was shortened by 8 bases and J by 1 base, with 17 bases between the two germline ends. This CDR3 comprises 15 residues. Here the CDR3 reads CASLRGTTSQETQYF. In nucleotides, the CDR3 is TGTGCCAGCTTGAGGGGCACGACCTCCCAAGAGACCCAGTACTTC.

The gene calls are TRBV14 and TRBJ2-1; D gene uncertain. The CDR3 is made up of 18 amino acids. CDR1 is SGHDN, CDR2 FVKESK, per germline. Trimming shortened V by 6 bases and J by 0 bases, and 21 bases separated the two germline ends. The CDR3 sequence: CASSPNQGWASSYNEQFF. The CDR3 DNA is TGTGCCAGCAGTCCCAACCAAGGGTGGGCTTCCTCCTACAATGAGCAGTTCTTC.

V and J are TRBV12-3 or TRBV12-4 and TRBJ2-3; the match to TRBD2 covers 7 bases. CDR3 size: 18 residues. After removal of 6 bases from V and 4 bases from J, the junction contained 19 bases not matched to a gene. Written as DNA, the CDR3 is TGTGCCAGCAGCCTTCCTAGGAGGGCGGGAGCCCCAGCAGATACGCAGTATTTT. Translation: CASSLPRRAGAPADTQYF.

This clonotype was recorded at least ten times. Written as DNA, the CDR3 is TGTGCCAGCAGTTTGAGTAGCGGGGGGGCGGGGGAGCAGTACTTC. It translates to CASSLSSGGAGEQYF. The V call is TRBV12-3 or TRBV12-4, the J call TRBJ2-7, with 11 bases fitting TRBD2. The J segment lost 7 bases and the V segment lost 3 bases, leaving 8 bases of the junction unmatched. The CDR3 loop spans 15 amino acids.

This chain joins TRBV20-1 and TRBJ2-1; D not certain. The germline V gene has CDR1 DFQATT and CDR2 SNEGSKA (reference sequence). The germline V and J ends were trimmed by 3 bases and 0 bases, with 18 bases remaining between them. This CDR3 region has 17 residues. CDR3 DNA sequence: TGCAGTGCTAGTTATTTTGGAGTCCGGAGCTCCTACAATGAGCAGTTCTTC. As protein: CSASYFGVRSSYNEQFF.

In regard to this clonotype: This may be a read error, as it is one base from a much larger clone. This rearrangement joins TRBV7-2 to TRBJ1-4; D not certain. V gave up 8 bases and J gave up 8 bases, with 15 bases separating them. Germline assignment: CDR1 SGHTA and CDR2 FQGNSA. This CDR3 comprises 13 residues. The CDR3 DNA reads TGTGCCAGCGGCGTTTCGCCAGACGAAAAACTGTTTTTT. It specifies CASGVSPDEKLFF.

The CDR3 here is CATDAGGVGLASDTQYF. For the CDR3, the DNA is TGTGCCACCGATGCAGGAGGTGTGGGACTAGCTTCAGATACGCAGTATTTT. This rearrangement joins TRBV6-2 or TRBV6-3 to TRBJ2-3, with TRBD2 matching over 9 bases. The germline CDR1 and CDR2 sequences are MNHEY and SVGEGT. This CDR3 comprises 17 residues. The V and J ends lost 10 bases and 4 bases, in that order; junction bases with no gene match: 18.

The chain recombines TRBV21-1 with TRBJ2-7. TRBV21-1 is designated a pseudogene. This CDR3 comprises 8 residues. The CDR3 loop is CASSRGYF. The CDR3 bases are TGTGCCAGCAGTCGGGGGTACTTC.

V gene TRBV11-2 combines with J gene TRBJ2-5; D is uncertain. This CDR3 has 13 residues. The V end was cut by 1 base, the J end by 8 bases, with 11 bases between. CDR1 is SGHAT and CDR2 is FQNNGV in the germline V gene. Written as DNA, the CDR3 is TGTGCCAGCAGCTTAGCCCCTTCATCAACCCAGTACTTC. This gives the protein CASSLAPSSTQYF.

Notes on this clonotype: Just one base apart from a much larger clone, this may be a read error. This chain uses TRBV6-2 or TRBV6-3 with TRBJ1-5; no clear D gene. This CDR3 is 14 amino acids long. Germline values: CDR1 MNHEY, CDR2 SVGEGT. CDR3 nucleotide sequence: TGTGCCAGCAGTGACTCGTACGAGGGTCAGCCCCAGCATTTT. Its translation: CASSDSYEGQPQHF.

This clonotype was seen a single time. V gene TRBV4-2 combines with J gene TRBJ1-1; TRBD1 aligns across 7 bases. Looked up from germline, CDR1 is LGHNA and CDR2 is YNFKEQ. Germline trimming cut 4 bases from V and 6 bases from J; bases unmatched to any gene: 20. The CDR3 has 18 residues. The CDR3 loop reads CASSPRSEPGGKRSEAFF. CDR3 coding DNA: TGTGCCAGCAGCCCGAGAAGTGAGCCAGGGGGAAAACGTTCTGAAGCTTTCTTT.

This clonotype was counted between two and nine times. V gene TRBV25-1 combines with J gene TRBJ2-5, with 12 bases identical to TRBD2. The CDR3 consists of 16 residues. Per the germline V gene, CDR1 is MGHDK and CDR2 is SYGVNS. V was pared by 3 bases and J by 5 bases, with 7 bases of the junction left unmatched. The CDR3 protein is CASSEAGLAGSETQYF. CDR3 coding DNA: TGTGCCAGCAGTGAGGCAGGACTAGCGGGGTCGGAGACCCAGTACTTC.

V usage is TRBV6-6 and J usage is TRBJ2-7; TRBD1 or TRBD2 may be the D gene (6 bases each). CDR1 is MNHNY and CDR2 is SVGAGI in the germline V gene (reference sequence). Trimming took 0 bases from V and 4 from J, leaving 16 bases between them. The CDR3 totals 16 residues. In nucleotides, the CDR3 is TGTGCCAGCAGTTACTCAGGGGGGCGCGTATTATACGAGCAGTACTTC. It is translated as CASSYSGGRVLYEQYF.

This clonotype was counted only a few times. This chain links TRBV28 with TRBJ2-7; D may be TRBD1 or TRBD2 (5 bases each). Between the trimmed V and J ends, which lost 3 bases and 0 bases, there was a span of 15 bases. Germline V gene sequence: CDR1 MDHEN, CDR2 SYDVKM. The CDR3 length is 16 residues. The CDR3 bases are TGTGCCAGCAGTTTCGCCGGGACGAAGGCCTCCTACGAGCAGTACTTC. Translating it yields CASSFAGTKASYEQYF.

This chain links TRBV29-1 with TRBJ1-5; D uncertain. Per the germline V gene, CDR1 is SQVTM and CDR2 is ANQGSEA. This CDR3 contains 13 residues. The CDR3 is CSGSLGYGQPQHF. CDR3 coding DNA: TGCAGTGGATCCCTTGGGTACGGTCAGCCCCAGCATTTT.

The V gene is TRBV30, the J gene TRBJ1-2; 7 nucleotides line up with TRBD1. The germline gives CDR1 GTSNPN, CDR2 SVGIG (reference sequence). This CDR3 contains 15 residues. V dropped 5 bases and J dropped 1; count of bases not matched to a gene: 10. CDR3 bases: TGTGCCTGGTTGCGTTGGGACAGACTTAACTATGGCTACACCTTC. It codes for CAWLRWDRLNYGYTF.

This clonotype was observed a handful of times. The rearrangement uses TRBV4-1 and TRBJ2-4, with D hard to call. The CDR3 loop spans 16 amino acids. Trimming removed 0 bases from V and 0 bases from J, with 9 bases in between. Germline CDR1 and CDR2: MGHRA and YSYEKL. The chain's CDR3 is CASSQDFSVAKNIQYF. In DNA, the CDR3 is TGCGCCAGCAGCCAAGATTTCAGCGTAGCCAAAAACATTCAGTACTTC.

The chain links TRBV12-1 to TRBJ2-7; the table's TRBD1 call for D was not verified on the DNA. TRBV12-1 is termed a pseudogene. The CDR3 has 16 residues. The DNA of the CDR3 is TGTGCCAGCAGTCTAAAGGACAGGGGGCGATTCTACGAGCAGTACTTC. Protein product: CASSLKDRGRFYEQYF.

This clonotype showed up just a few times. The chain has TRBV6-5 and TRBJ2-1; a weak D match, TRBD2 (5 bases). The CDR3 spans 13 residues. Trimming removed 5 bases from V and 3 bases from J, with 8 bases in between. Germline values: CDR1 MNHEY, CDR2 SVGAGI. The CDR3 loop reads CASSIRDYNEQFF. The CDR3 nucleotides are TGTGCCAGCAGTATCCGGGACTACAATGAGCAGTTCTTC.

The count of this clonotype is one. The chain employs TRBV7-6 and TRBJ2-7; perhaps TRBD2 as D (5 bases). Deletions cut 1 base from V and 1 base from J, with 11 bases between. There are 15 residues in the CDR3. CDR1 and CDR2 (germline): SGHVS, FNYEAQ. For the CDR3, the DNA is TGTGCCAGCAGCTTAGATATCAGCGGATCCTACGAGCAGTACTTC. Amino acids: CASSLDISGSYEQYF.

The genes are TRBV12-3 or TRBV12-4 and TRBJ2-4; 7 bases align to TRBD1. After removal of 6 bases from V and 6 bases from J, the junction contained 5 bases not matched to a gene. This CDR3 region has 13 residues. CDR3: CASRRDRGNIQYF. The CDR3 DNA reads as TGTGCCAGCAGGAGGGACAGAGGAAACATTCAGTACTTC.

The CDR3 loop reads CASQSGGANTGELFF. As DNA, the CDR3 is TGTGCCAGTCAATCCGGGGGGGCGAACACCGGGGAGCTGTTTTTT. The rearrangement links TRBV6-2 or TRBV6-3 to TRBJ2-2, with 8 nucleotides matching TRBD2. There are 15 residues in the CDR3. V trimming: 9 bases; J trimming: 0 bases; junction bases outside the gene matches: 6. In germline, CDR1 is MNHEY, CDR2 SVGEGT.

The chain couples TRBV2 to TRBJ2-4; 9 nucleotides align to TRBD1. The J call is doubtful: the DNA matches TRBJ2-7 better. The germline V gene encodes CDR1 SNHLY and CDR2 FYNNEI. CDR3 length: 15 residues. The CDR3 spells CASSPRTGALYEQYF. CDR3 nucleotide sequence: TGTGCCAGCAGTCCCCGGACAGGGGCGCTCTACGAGCAGTACTTC.

The chain links TRBV9 to TRBJ2-1, with D perhaps TRBD1 (6 bases). Germline V lookup: CDR1 SGDLS, CDR2 YYNGEE. V shed 0 bases and J shed 6 bases, with 10 bases lying between them. The CDR3 length is 14 residues. The DNA for the CDR3 is TGTGCCAGCAGCGTAGGGTGGGGGCGCAATGAGCAGTTCTTC. Protein product: CASSVGWGRNEQFF.

The chain carries TRBV12-3 or TRBV12-4 and TRBJ1-6; D is unresolved. The CDR3 extends over 14 amino acids. Trimming took 3 bases from V and 7 from J, leaving 10 bases between them. DNA of the CDR3: TGTGCCAGCAGTTTGGGCGGGGAGAATTCACCCCTCCACTTT. This translates into CASSLGGENSPLHF.

This clonotype showed up just a few times. The rearrangement joins TRBV6-2 or TRBV6-3 to TRBJ2-1; possible D gene TRBD2, 6 bases. The germline V and J ends were trimmed by 2 bases and 4 bases, with 12 bases remaining between them. The V gene's germline CDR1 is MNHEY and CDR2 SVGEGT. The CDR3 loop spans 15 amino acids. The CDR3 spells CASSYASGLYNEQFF. The CDR3 DNA reads TGTGCCAGCAGTTACGCCTCGGGACTTTACAATGAGCAGTTCTTC.

The chain recombines TRBV4-1 with TRBJ2-7, with 11 bases identical to TRBD2. The J call is in doubt because the DNA end fits TRBJ2-5 better. The CDR3 runs to 16 residues. Germline V gene data show CDR1 as MGHRA and CDR2 as YSYEKL. CDR3 sequence (DNA): TGCGCCAGCAGCCAGAATAGCGGGGGGGCGTCCGAGACCCAGTACTTC. Encoded protein: CASSQNSGGASETQYF.

The chain combines TRBV9 with TRBJ1-6; D gene ambiguous. This CDR3 comprises 12 residues. Germline values: CDR1 SGDLS, CDR2 YYNGEE. Trimming removed 5 bases at V and 9 bases at J, with 9 bases between. The CDR3, as DNA: TGTGCCAGCAGAGCGGGCAGTTCACCCCTCCACTTT. Protein sequence: CASRAGSSPLHF.

The chain links TRBV20-1 to TRBJ2-7; 8 bases agree with TRBD2. Germline CDR1 DFQATT, CDR2 SNEGSKA (reference sequence). The CDR3 is 13 residues long. With 5 bases clipped from V and 3 bases from J, the junction kept 6 bases outside the gene matches. The CDR3 DNA sequence: TGCAGTGCTCCAGCGGGGGAGAGCTACGAGCAGTACTTC. The encoded protein is CSAPAGESYEQYF.